These T cell receptor beta chains were read from a single sample in a study of metastatic and nonmetastatic thyroid tumors. Via MiXCR, TCRdb re-called the PCR reads. The table lists about 35,000 clones, approximately 19% of them singletons. Sequenced: blood. Receptors were obtained from a female donor with papillary thyroid cancer or a benign thyroid nodule (not recorded which). Some clones in this sample may be carry-over from other donors' samples. Both conserved end residues are part of each CDR3. The order of the fields is J gene, clone size, D gene, V gene, CDR3 protein, CDR3 DNA. D genes are given only for firm matches. Clone size is given for some rows only: seen once, a few or many times, or a class if the clone is expanded.

j_gene: TRBJ2-6
abundance: many
d_gene: .
v_gene: TRBV6-1
CDR3aa: CASSLLEEGSGANVLTF
CDR3nt: TGTGCCAGCAGCCTCCTCGAGGAGGGATCTGGGGCCAACGTCCTGACTTTC

j_gene: TRBJ1-1
abundance: .
d_gene: .
v_gene: TRBV20-1
CDR3aa: CSARQGLNTEAFF
CDR3nt: TGCAGTGCTAGACAGGGGCTGAACACTGAAGCTTTCTTT

j_gene: TRBJ1-3
abundance: .
d_gene: .
v_gene: TRBV14
CDR3aa: CASSQEWGASGNTIYF
CDR3nt: TGTGCCAGCAGCCAAGAGTGGGGGGCGTCTGGAAACACCATATATTTT

j_gene: TRBJ2-7
abundance: few
d_gene: TRBD1
v_gene: TRBV27
CDR3aa: CASTLLRVSGTGHSYEQYF
CDR3nt: TGTGCCAGCACCCTGTTACGGGTTTCCGGGACAGGCCATTCCTACGAGCAGTACTTC

j_gene: TRBJ1-2
abundance: many
d_gene: .
v_gene: TRBV7-2
CDR3aa: CASSHNPETPTSFYGYTF
CDR3nt: TGTGCCAGCAGCCATAATCCCGAGACCCCGACGAGTTTTTACGGCTACACCTTC

j_gene: TRBJ2-2
abundance: .
d_gene: .
v_gene: TRBV20-1
CDR3aa: CSFHGAATGELFF
CDR3nt: TGCAGTTTCCACGGGGCGGCCACCGGGGAGCTGTTTTTT

j_gene: TRBJ2-1
abundance: .
d_gene: .
v_gene: TRBV19
CDR3aa: CDSSLEGTFNEQFF
CDR3nt: TGTGACAGTTCATTAGAGGGAACCTTCAATGAGCAGTTCTTC

j_gene: TRBJ1-5
abundance: many
d_gene: .
v_gene: TRBV10-3
CDR3aa: CAISESTGTSNQPQHF
CDR3nt: TGTGCCATCAGTGAGTCCACCGGGACTAGCAATCAGCCCCAGCATTTT

j_gene: TRBJ1-1
abundance: .
d_gene: TRBD1
v_gene: TRBV6-2/TRBV6-3
CDR3aa: CASRAGTGTMNTEAFF
CDR3nt: TGTGCCAGCAGAGCCGGGACAGGGACCATGAACACTGAAGCTTTCTTT

j_gene: TRBJ2-3
abundance: many
d_gene: .
v_gene: TRBV20-1
CDR3aa: CSAELSTDTQYF
CDR3nt: TGCAGTGCCGAGCTGAGCACAGATACGCAGTATTTT

j_gene: TRBJ2-1
abundance: many
d_gene: TRBD2
v_gene: TRBV11-3
CDR3aa: CASSYAGEYNEQFF
CDR3nt: TGTGCCAGCAGCTATGCGGGAGAGTACAATGAGCAGTTCTTC

j_gene: TRBJ1-1
abundance: many
d_gene: TRBD1
v_gene: TRBV19
CDR3aa: CASSETGTGGTEAFF
CDR3nt: TGTGCCAGTAGTGAAACCGGGACAGGGGGCACTGAAGCTTTCTTT

j_gene: TRBJ2-3
abundance: .
d_gene: .
v_gene: TRBV20-1
CDR3aa: CSARAPRGTARDTQYF
CDR3nt: TGCAGTGCTAGGGCACCTAGAGGGACGGCAAGGGATACGCAGTATTTT

j_gene: TRBJ2-3
abundance: .
d_gene: TRBD2
v_gene: TRBV28
CDR3aa: CASSSHGTSVTDTQYF
CDR3nt: TGTGCCAGCAGCTCCCACGGGACTAGCGTCACAGATACGCAGTATTTT

j_gene: TRBJ2-7
abundance: many
d_gene: TRBD1
v_gene: TRBV30
CDR3aa: CAWQGAVEQYF
CDR3nt: TGTGCCTGGCAGGGGGCAGTCGAGCAGTACTTC

j_gene: TRBJ1-3
abundance: many
d_gene: .
v_gene: TRBV7-8
CDR3aa: CASSSRQASGNTIYF
CDR3nt: TGTGCCAGCAGCTCCCGACAGGCCTCTGGAAACACCATATATTTT

j_gene: TRBJ2-7
abundance: few
d_gene: .
v_gene: TRBV28
CDR3aa: CASSSNSANYEQYF
CDR3nt: TGTGCCAGCAGTAGTAATAGCGCGAACTACGAGCAGTACTTC

j_gene: TRBJ1-1
abundance: many
d_gene: .
v_gene: TRBV20-1
CDR3aa: CSAYRVEAFF
CDR3nt: TGCAGTGCTTACAGGGTTGAAGCTTTCTTT

j_gene: TRBJ2-3
abundance: .
d_gene: .
v_gene: TRBV28
CDR3aa: CASSLQVASTDTQYF
CDR3nt: TGTGCCAGCAGTTTACAGGTTGCTAGCACAGATACGCAGTATTTC

j_gene: TRBJ2-1
abundance: many
d_gene: TRBD2
v_gene: TRBV9
CDR3aa: CASSVELRGSRDEQFF
CDR3nt: TGTGCCAGCAGCGTAGAACTGCGCGGGAGTAGGGATGAGCAGTTCTTC

j_gene: TRBJ1-1
abundance: large
d_gene: .
v_gene: TRBV27
CDR3aa: CASSLKTGSTEAFF
CDR3nt: TGTGCCAGCAGTTTGAAAACAGGGAGCACTGAAGCTTTCTTT

j_gene: TRBJ2-3
abundance: many
d_gene: TRBD2
v_gene: TRBV6-1
CDR3aa: CASSDSGQNTDTQYF
CDR3nt: TGTGCCAGCAGTGATAGCGGGCAGAACACAGATACGCAGTATTTT

j_gene: TRBJ2-1
abundance: many
d_gene: TRBD2
v_gene: TRBV18
CDR3aa: CASSPLDAGGGDEQFF
CDR3nt: TGTGCCAGCTCTCCGTTGGATGCGGGAGGAGGGGATGAGCAGTTCTTC

j_gene: TRBJ2-7
abundance: .
d_gene: .
v_gene: TRBV9
CDR3aa: CASSPTAQSSYEQYF
CDR3nt: TGTGCCAGCAGCCCTACAGCCCAGAGCTCCTACGAGCAGTACTTC

j_gene: TRBJ2-2
abundance: .
d_gene: TRBD2
v_gene: TRBV12-3/TRBV12-4
CDR3aa: CASSLGGGDTGELFF
CDR3nt: TGTGCCAGCAGTCTAGGCGGGGGGGACACAGGGGAGCTGTTTTTT

j_gene: TRBJ2-5
abundance: many
d_gene: .
v_gene: TRBV20-1
CDR3aa: CSALDGGRLETQYF
CDR3nt: TGCAGTGCCTTGGACGGTGGGCGGTTGGAGACCCAGTACTTC

j_gene: TRBJ2-2
abundance: many
d_gene: TRBD1
v_gene: TRBV20-1
CDR3aa: CSARRQGITGELFF
CDR3nt: TGCAGTGCTAGGCGACAGGGGATCACCGGGGAGCTATTTTTT

j_gene: TRBJ2-3
abundance: few
d_gene: .
v_gene: TRBV6-1
CDR3aa: CASSDIARRKDTQYF
CDR3nt: TGTGCCAGCAGTGACATAGCACGAAGGAAAGATACGCAGTATTTT

j_gene: TRBJ2-3
abundance: many
d_gene: .
v_gene: TRBV20-1
CDR3aa: CSARRQGGDTQYF
CDR3nt: TGCAGTGCTAGAAGGCAGGGGGGTGATACGCAGTATTTT

j_gene: TRBJ1-2
abundance: .
d_gene: .
v_gene: TRBV6-1
CDR3aa: CASSTQTSVGYGYTF
CDR3nt: TGTGCCAGCAGCACACAGACAAGTGTGGGGTATGGCTACACCTTC

j_gene: TRBJ2-1
abundance: many
d_gene: TRBD2
v_gene: TRBV6-4
CDR3aa: CASSDSTSGGDEQFF
CDR3nt: TGTGCCAGCAGTGACTCGACTAGCGGGGGAGATGAGCAGTTCTTC